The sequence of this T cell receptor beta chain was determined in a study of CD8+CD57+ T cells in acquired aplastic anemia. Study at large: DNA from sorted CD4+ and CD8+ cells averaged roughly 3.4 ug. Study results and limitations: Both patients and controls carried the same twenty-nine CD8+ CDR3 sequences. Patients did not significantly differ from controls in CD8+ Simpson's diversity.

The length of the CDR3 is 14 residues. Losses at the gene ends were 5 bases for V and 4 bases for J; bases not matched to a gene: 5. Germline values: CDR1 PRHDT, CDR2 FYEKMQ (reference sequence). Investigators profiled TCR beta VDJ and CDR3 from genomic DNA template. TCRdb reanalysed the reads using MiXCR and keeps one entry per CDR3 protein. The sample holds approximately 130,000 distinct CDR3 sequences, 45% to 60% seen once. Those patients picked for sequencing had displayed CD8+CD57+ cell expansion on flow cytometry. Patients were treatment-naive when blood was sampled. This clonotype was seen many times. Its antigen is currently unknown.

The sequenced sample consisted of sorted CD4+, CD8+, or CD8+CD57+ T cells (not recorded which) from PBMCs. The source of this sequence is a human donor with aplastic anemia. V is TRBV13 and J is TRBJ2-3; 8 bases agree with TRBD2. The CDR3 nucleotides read TGTGCCAGCAGCCTCCGGGGGGGGGCAGATACGCAGTATTTT. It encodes CASSLRGGADTQYF. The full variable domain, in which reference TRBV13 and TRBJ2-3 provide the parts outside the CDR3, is AAGVIQSPRHLIKEKRETATLKCYPIPRHDTVYWYQQGPGQDPQFLISFYEKMQSDKGSIPDRFSAQQFSDYHSELNMSSLELGDSALYFCASSLRGGADTQYFGPGTRLTVL.